This T cell receptor beta chain was captured in a study of T cell clones after liver transplantation (dated by TCRdb to about 2019). As for the study more broadly: The samples were obtained from ITN030ST, a randomized trial that attempted immunosuppression withdrawal within 2 years after liver transplantation. Donor-reactive T cell clones were identified using TCRbeta sequencing after a pre-transplant mixed lymphocyte reaction and were then followed in post-transplant blood. As an antigen-independent comparator for the donor-reactive sequences, third party-reactive TCRbeta sequences from pre-transplant MLRs were identified as well. Of the eight recipients, three were HCV-positive, while the remaining recipients had been transplanted for non-autoimmune, non-viral indications. No induction therapy was given to the subjects, and standard immunosuppression was administered until randomization at 12-24 months post-transplant. Tolerance was defined as complete immunosuppression withdrawal for at least one year with no rise in liver enzymes beyond twice the upper limit of normal. Blood samples were collected pre-transplant, pre-randomization before withdrawal, and post-randomization after either full withdrawal or failed withdrawal. Of the 8 liver transplant recipients making up the studied cohort, 3 were classified as tolerant and 5 as non-tolerant.

The cysteine opens and the phenylalanine closes a CDR3 of 15 amino acids. Only the CDR3 DNA is retained, 45 bases long and in frame from the first base. CDR1 and CDR2 were assigned from the germline V gene as SNHLY and FYNNEI. Trimming costs V 4 bases and J 6 bases, and their ends lie 15 bases apart. High-throughput TCRbeta CDR3 sequencing of frozen genomic DNA was performed by immunoSEQ, including PCR amplification, mapping, bias correction and internal controls. Regarding the original processing steps: Productive rearrangements were kept, and unique TCRbeta sequences were defined by CDR3 nucleotide sequence plus V and J gene. A sequence counted as donor-reactive only if the sequence showed at least 5-fold expansion in CFSE-low cells compared with unstimulated pre-transplant cells and had a frequency of at least 0.01%. To ensure at least 90% detection power, minimum frequency thresholds were set for each subject based on that subject's lowest-template unstimulated sample. Repertoire turnover was measured by Jensen-Shannon divergence between the top 1000 TCRbeta sequences post- and pre-transplant. Two-sided Fisher's exact tests were used to test for changes in the detection of donor-reactive sequences. TCRdb holds this immuneACCESS table with in-frame rearrangements only. Some clones are missing; in checked studies, unresolved V genes explain under half, and the rest has no known cause. V, J and clone size derive from that table, while D and trimming were established from the DNA sequence. This sample gives about 74,000 clones in total; 80% of them show up just once. The ten largest clonotypes hold 0.45% to 0.65% of the sample.

The paper's findings and limits, for the study overall: Without allograft tissue specimens, donor-reactive T cells may have migrated into the graft rather than being deleted. When repertoire turnover was accounted for, significantly reduced detection of donor-reactive sequences was found in 7 of 8 subjects for CD4 and in 8 of 8 subjects for CD8. Circulating donor-reactive CD4 TCRbeta sequences fell significantly post-transplant in most of the 8 subjects, irrespective of tolerance or HCV status. The conclusions were considered preliminary, being limited by small, heterogeneous patient numbers and non-standardized post-transplant time points. Donor-reactive sequences decreased more than third party-reactive sequences, which suggests partial antigen-specific deletion that was not related to withdrawal success. Low numbers of available donor cells limited the measurable donor-reactive repertoire in a couple of subjects.

Worth noting for this clone: Its antigen has not been determined. No clone much larger than this one lies a single base away; base qualities are absent.

According to the study, the label for this sample's time point signals: pre-transplant. Thawed unstimulated PBMCs were stained for CD3, CD4 and CD8 and FACS-sorted into CD3+CD4+ and CD3+CD8+ populations. All 8 studied subjects were randomized to withdrawal of immunosuppression. The Qiagen DNeasy Blood and Tissue Kit was used to isolate genomic DNA. The receptor's source is a human donor who received a liver transplant. The sequence joins TRBV2 to TRBJ1-4; there is no confident call for the D gene. The sequences come from CD4+ T cells from blood, collected before liver transplant. CDR3 sequence: CASSVRGGGHEKLFF. The nucleotide sequence is given as TGTGCCAGCAGTGTCCGCGGTGGTGGGCATGAAAAACTGTTTTTT.